This T cell receptor beta chain was found in a study of T cells after yellow fever vaccination (dated by TCRdb to between 2018 and 2021). Background on the whole study: The SMART-Seq v4 Ultra Low Input RNA kit was used to prepare libraries from fractions with low cell numbers. To follow T-cell clones before and after both primary and booster YFV17D yellow fever vaccination, bulk TCR alpha and beta repertoires underwent longitudinal sequencing. Two healthy male donors made up the cohort, one aged 18 to 29 years and the other aged 30 to 40 years. Blood samples were taken at several timepoints before and after primary and secondary immunization, and bulk PBMC replicates and cell subsets were isolated.

The full study reports these points: The secondary T-cell response was found to be weaker but faster than the primary response, with a peak reached on day 5 rather than on day 15. Because the study included only two donors, the extent to which the findings can be generalized is limited. Most clones expanded after primary vaccination (96% of CD4 and 80% to 90% of CD8) were re-detected after the booster, suggesting that broad memory maintenance occurred. A small share of clonotypes occurred in both CD4 and CD8 compartments, likely arising from convergent recombination. FACS-sorted repertoires could contain abundant contaminating clonotypes from the bulk population, so computational filtering was required.

Instrument used: Illumina NovaSeq 6000. Synthesis of TCR cDNA relied on 5'RACE template switching, a step that introduced a universal primer site along with unique molecular identifiers. cDNA synthesis was primed from both the TCR alpha and TCR beta constant segments. Library amplification used two PCR steps, and the second PCR step added sample barcodes and sequencing adapters. Sequencing of libraries was performed on Illumina HiSeq 2500 (2x100 bp) or NovaSeq (2x150 bp). Per the authors' processing: MIGEC was used to demultiplex reads and collapse the reads into UMI consensus sequences, and MiXCR was used for V(D)J alignment. Vaccine-responding clonotypes were defined with edgeR using replicate PBMC samples, requiring FDR below 0.01 and a log2 fold change above 5 up to day 15. CD4 or CD8 identity was assigned to each bulk clonotype according to whether the clonotype was present at higher abundance in the sequenced CD4 repertoire or the sequenced CD8 repertoire. TCRdb reworked the public reads: Q25 trimming with fastp, MiXCR clone assembly, productive beta chains retained. For every CDR3 protein sequence, its rows merge into one entry that carries the most common genes and DNA. The V and J calls shown here were made by TCRdb, not taken from the authors' results. This sample comprises some 120,000 distinct CDR3 sequences, 13% to 15% of them detected only once. The ten most abundant clones make up around 40% of the sample.

Comment on this clonotype: Its specific antigen is unknown. No much larger clone exists at a distance of one base, and base qualities are not known.

Reading the label with the study, this specimen's treatment or condition is: live attenuated yellow fever vaccine strain. A standard Ficoll-Paque protocol was used to isolate PBMCs from peripheral blood. Dynabeads CD4 and CD8 positive selection kits were used to isolate the CD4 and CD8 T-cell fractions. RNA was extracted with TriZol from bulk PBMCs, CD4 and CD8 fractions, and dextramer-positive and dextramer-negative fractions. The clonotype was recovered from a man younger than 35 who received the YFV17D yellow fever vaccine. Sequencing used CD8+ T cells sorted from PBMCs, obtained 5 days after the yellow fever booster vaccination.

The CDR3: CASSLGGPLTEAFF. Here is the DNA: TGTGCCAGCAGCTTGGGGGGGCCCCTCACTGAAGCTTTCTTT. The rearrangement joined TRBV5-4 to TRBJ1-1; a weak D assignment points to TRBD1 (6 bases agree). The germline V gene (reference sequence) yields SGHNT for CDR1 and YYREEE for CDR2. The CDR3 starts with the cysteine, ends with the phenylalanine, and has 14 residues. Only the CDR3 portion is preserved as DNA: 42 bases, with reading frame beginning at the first base. V was cut back by 0 bases and J by 4 bases, leaving a gap of 10 bases between them.